Below are 2 T cell receptor beta chains sequenced from a single sample in a study of shared clonotypes between healthy human individuals. Assay: immunoSEQ multiplex PCR; the TCRdb copy retains only in-frame clones and omits some. The sample lists around 120,000 clones; less than 75% were seen once. Input material: memory CD8+ T cells sorted from blood. The subset was: CD45RO+ cells pooled with CCR7-negative TemRA cells. The receptor source for this set is a woman aged 25-40 years in good health.

The chain joins TRBV11-2 to TRBJ2-7; TRBD2 might be the D (5 bases). V was cut by 0 bases and J by 9 bases, with 12 bases left in between. The CDR3 has 13 amino acids. Germline CDR1 is SGHAT and CDR2 is FQNNGV. The CDR3 here is CASSLDLGSGQYF. The CDR3 DNA sequence: TGTGCCAGCAGCTTAGATCTAGGAAGCGGGCAGTACTTC.

V and J are TRBV7-2 and TRBJ1-1; 10 bases line up with TRBD1. The CDR3 loop spans 15 amino acids. Germline V lookup: CDR1 SGHTA, CDR2 FQGNSA. V was clipped by 5 bases and J by 3 bases; unmatched bases: 6. DNA for the CDR3: TGTGCCAGCAGCCCACATGGACAGGGGGACACTGAAGCTTTCTTT. This codes for CASSPHGQGDTEAFF.